A single T cell receptor beta chain is shown here with its context. The sample originates from a study of CD8+ T cells in alopecia areata. Reverse transcription of extracted RNA yielded cDNA, which provided the sequencing template. Sequencing used immunoSEQ multiplex PCR; TCRdb keeps in-frame clones, though not all of them. The data show some 170,000 clones, about 55% seen once. Treatment given: oral pan-JAK inhibitor, 5-10 mg twice daily. Researchers took lesional scalp punch biopsies and peripheral blood from people who were alopecia areata patients. Cell sorting was applied to PBMCs, and CD4+ and CD8+ T cells were collected. CDR1 and CDR2 (germline): MNHEY, SMNVEV (reference sequence). Unmatched junction bases numbered 5, after V lost 8 bases and J lost 1 base. The CDR3 extends over 13 amino acids.

The gene calls are TRBV27 and TRBJ2-7, with 7 positions matching TRBD2. Specimen: CD8+ T cells sorted from blood, collected at week 24, from a patient treated with tofacitinib. The clonotype was recovered from a human donor with alopecia areata. The CDR3 nucleotides are TGTGCCAGCCTCGCTAGCGGTTCCTACGAGCAGTACTTC. Protein sequence: CASLASGSYEQYF.